The 26 T cell receptor beta chains below were found in one sample sequenced in a study of cytomegalovirus exposure and HLA in healthy donors. Researchers ran the PCR with 60 Vbeta and 13 Jbeta primers. Using immunoSEQ multiplex PCR, the repertoire was profiled, and TCRdb retains in-frame clones only, with some absent. The table lists around 110,000 clones, around 70% of them singletons. Sequenced: PBMCs. The source is a woman between 18 and 30 years old in good health and CMV-seronegative.

The chain carries TRBV27 and TRBJ2-2; 7 bases map to TRBD1. There are 13 residues in the CDR3. The V gene end was trimmed by 7 bases and the J gene end by 5 bases; junction bases not matched to a gene: 4. Per germline, CDR1 MNHEY and CDR2 SMNVEV (reference sequence). CDR3 loop: CASTKQGTGELFF. CDR3 nucleotide sequence: TGTGCCAGCACCAAACAGGGGACCGGGGAGCTGTTTTTT.

V and J are TRBV7-9 and TRBJ1-4; 10 nucleotides agree with TRBD1. In germline, CDR1 is SEHNR, CDR2 FQNEAQ (reference sequence). The CDR3 runs 17 residues. J gave up 3 bases and V 1 base, and 5 bases lay outside the gene matches. The CDR3 nucleotides are TGTGCCAGCAGCTTAGGACAGGGGGCAGATCCTAATGAAAAACTGTTTTTT. This encodes CASSLGQGADPNEKLFF. Full variable domain (outside the CDR3, taken from reference TRBV7-9 and TRBJ1-4): DTGVSQNPRHKITKRGQNVTFRCDPISEHNRLYWYRQTLGQGPEFLTYFQNEAQLEKSRLLSDRFSAERPKGSFSTLEIQRTEQGDSAMYLCASSLGQGADPNEKLFFGSGTQLSVL.

The gene calls are TRBV6-1 and TRBJ1-5, with TRBD1 as a possible D gene (6 bases). The CDR3 covers 15 residues. Germline CDR1 is MNHNS and CDR2 is SASEGT. V gave up 9 bases and J gave up 5 bases, with 20 bases separating them. The CDR3, as DNA: TGTGCCAGTAGGGAACCAGGGGATAAGTATCAGCCCCAGCATTTT. It is translated as CASREPGDKYQPQHF.

This clone is a singleton in its sample. This chain connects TRBV27 to TRBJ2-7; a weak D match, TRBD2 (5 bases). There are 13 residues in the CDR3. V dropped 6 bases and J dropped 3 bases, with 12 bases sitting between them. Germline assignment: CDR1 MNHEY and CDR2 SMNVEV (reference sequence). The CDR3, as DNA: TGTGCCAGCAGACCTGGACTGAACTACGAGCAGTACTTC. Protein product: CASRPGLNYEQYF.

In its sample, this clone was seen many times. The CDR3 nucleotides read TGTGCCAGTAACGAGGGATCGGGCACTGAAGCTTTCTTT. Translated: CASNEGSGTEAFF. The chain employs TRBV19 and TRBJ1-1; D is ambiguous. This CDR3 comprises 13 residues. V lost 7 bases, J lost 4 bases, and 13 bases lay in between. Germline CDR1 LNHDA, CDR2 SQIVND (reference sequence).

The chain joins TRBV4-1 to TRBJ2-1; no clear D. Germline V lookup: CDR1 MGHRA, CDR2 YSYEKL. The length of the CDR3 is 15 residues. The V end was cut by 0 bases, the J end by 9 bases, with 15 bases between. As DNA, the CDR3 is TGCGCCAGCAGCCAAGATTGGTCCAATTTCGGTGAGCAGTTCTTC. Translating it yields CASSQDWSNFGEQFF.

This clone showed up just a few times. The rearrangement uses TRBV6-5 and TRBJ1-5; D might be TRBD1 (5 bases). The CDR3 sequence is 15 residues long. The V gene's germline CDR1 is MNHEY and CDR2 SVGAGI. Trimming took off 0 bases at V and 0 bases at J, with 6 bases between the two ends. The CDR3: CASSYSGGSNQPQHF. The CDR3 coding sequence is TGTGCCAGCAGTTACTCGGGGGGTAGCAATCAGCCCCAGCATTTT.

The V gene is TRBV5-6, the J gene TRBJ2-2, with D tentatively TRBD2 (6 bases). The CDR3 spans 14 residues. V lost 4 bases to trimming and J lost 6 bases, with 13 bases between them. Germline V lookup: CDR1 SGHDT, CDR2 YYEEEE. In DNA, the CDR3 is TGTGCCAGCAGCATCGGTCCGGGGGCCGGGGAGCTGTTTTTT. It specifies CASSIGPGAGELFF.

V usage is TRBV7-6 and J usage is TRBJ2-7, with D maybe TRBD2 (6 bases). Germline V gene data show CDR1 as SGHVS and CDR2 as FNYEAQ. Trimming removed 8 bases from V and 3 bases from J, with 11 bases in between. This CDR3 is 12 amino acids long. The CDR3 spells CASGGRSYEQYF. The CDR3 DNA reads TGTGCCAGCGGGGGGAGAAGCTACGAGCAGTACTTC.

The CDR3 sequence is CASRTSGEYTGELFF. The CDR3 DNA reads as TGTGCCAGCAGGACTAGCGGGGAATACACCGGGGAGCTGTTTTTT. V usage is TRBV13 and J usage is TRBJ2-2; 11 bases match TRBD2. Losses at the gene ends were 6 bases for V and 3 bases for J; bases not matched to a gene: 3. This CDR3 comprises 15 residues. CDR1 and CDR2 (germline): PRHDT, FYEKMQ (reference sequence).

The rearrangement joins TRBV4-1 to TRBJ1-2, with unresolved D. The CDR3 totals 17 residues. V lost 1 base to trimming and J lost 8 bases, with 23 bases between them. Germline V gene sequence: CDR1 MGHRA, CDR2 YSYEKL. The CDR3 DNA is TGCGCCAGCAGCCAAGGCCCTGTTGTGGGAGGGTTTCGCGGCTACACCTTC. This sequence encodes CASSQGPVVGGFRGYTF.

The chain carries TRBV5-1 and TRBJ1-1; the D gene is possibly TRBD1 (6 bases). The CDR3 has 15 residues. Trimming stripped 4 bases from V and 1 base from J, with 14 bases between. The germline gives CDR1 SGHRS, CDR2 YFSETQ. CDR3 nucleotide sequence: TGCGCCAGCAGCCGGGAGGGGGGGGCGAACACTGAAGCTTTCTTT. Amino acids: CASSREGGANTEAFF.

The chain combines TRBV18 with TRBJ1-1; TRBD1 might be the D (6 bases). The CDR3 loop spans 15 amino acids. Trimming shortened V by 6 bases and J by 4 bases, and 18 bases separated the two germline ends. The germline V gene encodes CDR1 KGHSH and CDR2 LQKENI. CDR3 sequence (DNA): TGTGCCAGCTCTCCTCTACAGGGTGAGATCACTGAAGCTTTCTTT. It translates to CASSPLQGEITEAFF.

This sequence joins TRBV30 and TRBJ2-7; tentative D call: TRBD1 (6 bases). This CDR3 is 14 amino acids long. Trimming cost V 8 bases and J 7 bases, with 24 bases left between them. Germline-derived CDR1 and CDR2 are GTSNPN and SVGIG (reference sequence). The CDR3, as DNA: TGTGCCGGAAAAAAACAGGGACCAGGGTTAGAGCAGTACTTC. Its translation is CAGKKQGPGLEQYF.

The rearrangement uses TRBV28 and TRBJ2-5, with D possibly matching TRBD1 (7 bases). The CDR3 is 17 residues long. V was clipped by 7 bases and J by 5 bases, with 26 bases between them. Germline assignment: CDR1 MDHEN and CDR2 SYDVKM. CDR3 protein: CASTPSGRGARGETQYF. The CDR3, as DNA: TGTGCCAGCACCCCCTCGGGCAGGGGGGCCCGTGGGGAGACCCAGTACTTC.

This rearrangement joins TRBV5-4 to TRBJ1-1; TRBD1 matches at 7 bases. The junction had 9 bases not matched to a gene; V was cut back by 3 bases and J by 4 bases. The CDR3 sequence is 15 residues long. Germline CDR1 SGHNT, CDR2 YYREEE (reference sequence). CDR3 bases: TGTGCCAGCAGCTCACCCACCACAGGGGCCACTGAAGCTTTCTTT. Its protein product is CASSSPTTGATEAFF.

This rearrangement joins TRBV6-1 to TRBJ2-7; tentative D call: TRBD2 (6 bases). V lost 4 bases to trimming and J lost 7 bases, with 17 bases between them. This CDR3 spans 14 amino acids. The germline V gene encodes CDR1 MNHNS and CDR2 SASEGT. The CDR3, as DNA: TGTGCCAGCAGTGTAAGGGACGGGGGTTTTGAGCAGTACTTC. As protein: CASSVRDGGFEQYF.

J is TRBJ1-2 and V is TRBV30; 7 bases map to TRBD1. The CDR3 spans 14 residues. The V gene's germline CDR1 is GTSNPN and CDR2 SVGIG (reference sequence). The V segment lost 2 bases and the J segment 8 bases; nucleotides outside the gene matches: 11. CDR3 nucleotide sequence: TGTGCCTGGAGTTCTTATCAGGACAGGAGGGGCTACACCTTC. Its protein product is CAWSSYQDRRGYTF.

V is TRBV27 and J is TRBJ1-1; TRBD1 aligns across 7 bases. Trimming at V came to 7 bases and at J to 1 base, leaving 6 bases not matched to a gene. The germline V gene encodes CDR1 MNHEY and CDR2 SMNVEV (reference sequence). This CDR3 comprises 14 residues. The CDR3 loop is CASNLRQGNTEAFF. The CDR3 coding sequence is TGTGCCAGCAACCTAAGACAGGGGAACACTGAAGCTTTCTTT.

This rearrangement joins TRBV5-6 to TRBJ2-1, with 8 nucleotides matching TRBD2. The V and J ends lost 0 bases and 3 bases, in that order; junction bases with no gene match: 2. The CDR3 spans 15 residues. Germline CDR1 reads SGHDT; CDR2 reads YYEEEE. In nucleotides, the CDR3 is TGTGCCAGCAGCTTGGAGGCGGGGGGCTACAATGAGCAGTTCTTC. Protein product: CASSLEAGGYNEQFF.

The chain is built from TRBV4-2 and TRBJ1-2; D might be TRBD1 (6 bases). Germline V gene lookup returns CDR1 LGHNA and CDR2 YNFKEQ. The CDR3 runs 16 residues. The germline V and J ends were trimmed by 0 bases and 8 bases, with 19 bases remaining between them. The CDR3 loop reads CASSQEGRGGGGGYTF. CDR3 bases: TGTGCCAGCAGCCAAGAAGGTCGGGGAGGGGGAGGAGGCTACACCTTC.

CDR3 coding DNA: TGTGCCAGCAGTTCAGGCCAGCTCGCTAATGAAAAACTGTTTTTT. It encodes CASSSGQLANEKLFF. The chain employs TRBV28 and TRBJ1-4; no clear D gene. CDR3 length equals 15 residues. Trimming pared 4 bases from V and 3 bases from J, leaving 12 bases between. The germline CDR1 and CDR2 sequences are MDHEN and SYDVKM. Full variable domain (rest looked up from reference TRBV28 and TRBJ1-4): DVKVTQSSRYLVKRTGEKVFLECVQDMDHENMFWYRQDPGLGLRLIYFSYDVKMKEKGDIPEGYSVSREKKERFSLILESASTNQTSMYLCASSSGQLANEKLFFGSGTQLSVL.

The chain combines TRBV4-1 with TRBJ1-5; 7 nucleotides match TRBD1. V lost 0 bases and J lost 5; bases outside the gene matches: 4. Germline lookup yields CDR1 MGHRA and CDR2 YSYEKL. The CDR3 has 15 amino acids. The CDR3 DNA reads as TGCGCCAGCAGCCAAGATGTCCAGGGGGATCAGCCCCAGCATTTT. Its translation: CASSQDVQGDQPQHF.

V is TRBV18 and J is TRBJ1-1; D is unclear. The CDR3 is 13 amino acids. V lost 4 bases and J lost 6, with 12 bases in between. Looked up from germline, CDR1 is KGHSH and CDR2 is LQKENI. The CDR3 nucleotides are TGTGCCAGCTCACTTCCCAAGGCGGCTGAAGCTTTCTTT. The encoded protein is CASSLPKAAEAFF.

This chain links TRBV7-4 with TRBJ1-5; 7 bases are shared with TRBD1. CDR1 and CDR2 (germline): SGHVT, SQSDAQ. The CDR3 is 17 amino acids. V shed 4 bases, J shed 0 bases, and the junction held 9 bases outside the gene matches. The CDR3 sequence is CASSYTGDPYSNQPQHF. For the CDR3, the DNA is TGTGCCAGCAGCTATACAGGGGACCCTTATAGCAATCAGCCCCAGCATTTT.

The chain employs TRBV5-4 and TRBJ1-4; D may be TRBD1 (6 bases). The CDR3 length is 17 residues. CDR1 and CDR2 (germline): SGHNT, YYREEE (reference sequence). Trimming left V 0 bases short and J 0 bases short, with 12 bases between. The CDR3 nucleotides are TGTGCCAGCAGCTTGGGGGCGGGGGACACAACTAATGAAAAACTGTTTTTT. It specifies CASSLGAGDTTNEKLFF.